This TCR beta chain was observed in a study of cytomegalovirus exposure and HLA in healthy donors (TCRdb year 2017). With regard to the full study: According to a later analysis, one platform produced both the roughly 120 validation repertoires and the 720 or so repertoires of the first cohort. The study was designed to test whether signatures of past pathogen exposure could be identified by cataloging public T cell receptors. A separate validation cohort of approximately 130 different subjects was used in addition to the roughly 670-subject first cohort. To predict cytomegalovirus infection status, the study brought together high-throughput TCR immunosequencing, statistical association of individual TCRs with disease status, and machine learning.

Broader findings and caveats from the paper: In a later analysis, TCRs clustered in the first cohort were found to also tend to co-occur in the approximately 120 validation repertoires, with over 90% of cluster scores above 0. A few of the identified cytomegalovirus-associated TCR beta chains were confirmed in vitro to be specific for cytomegalovirus antigens. According to the authors, the approach could potentially be generalized to other disease states and immunological phenotypes. A later analysis lacked HLA typing for the validation cohort, so it scored co-occurrence in that cohort across all 120 or so repertoires. The classifier was reported to diagnose cytomegalovirus status with high specificity and sensitivity in both the original cohort and the validation cohort. Most TCR sequences were observed very rarely across donors, whereas some public TCRs were present in many individuals. A total of 164 TCR beta chains were listed by the study as associated with cytomegalovirus.

Regarding this clone: What this receptor recognizes is not known. Per-base quality was not reported, and no clone a single base away is much larger than it.

Germline trimming amounts to 5 bases on V and 7 bases on J, with 9 as the count of junction bases outside the gene matches. From the cysteine through the phenylalanine, the CDR3 covers 14 amino acids. Only CDR3 DNA is held: 42 bases, read in frame from base 1. CDR1 and CDR2 (LNHDA, SQIVND) derive from the germline V gene (reference sequence). The donors belonged to the validation cohort of roughly 120 subjects, which was separate from the roughly 670-subject first cohort. The library was prepared using the immunoSEQ multiplex PCR assay. As for how the authors treated the data: A statistical classification framework was built for diagnosing cytomegalovirus status from the catalog of TCR beta chain sequences. TCRdb obtained this table from immuneACCESS and retained in-frame rearrangements with V and J assigned. These tables miss some clones; where compared with another copy, unresolved V genes account for less than half of the shortfall, and the remainder is unexplained. Clone size and the V and J calls come from that table; the DNA yielded D and trimming. This sample holds 250,000 to 350,000 clones; roughly 87% were observed only once. Approximately 1% of the sample rests with the top ten.

The clonotype originates from a woman aged 30 to 39 in good health and CMV-seropositive. The chain links TRBV19 with TRBJ2-7; 9 central bases correspond to TRBD1. Input material: PBMCs. The sequenced DNA: TGTGCCAGTAGTCCATGGACAGGGGTGGGGGAGCAGTACTTC. Translated, it reads CASSPWTGVGEQYF.